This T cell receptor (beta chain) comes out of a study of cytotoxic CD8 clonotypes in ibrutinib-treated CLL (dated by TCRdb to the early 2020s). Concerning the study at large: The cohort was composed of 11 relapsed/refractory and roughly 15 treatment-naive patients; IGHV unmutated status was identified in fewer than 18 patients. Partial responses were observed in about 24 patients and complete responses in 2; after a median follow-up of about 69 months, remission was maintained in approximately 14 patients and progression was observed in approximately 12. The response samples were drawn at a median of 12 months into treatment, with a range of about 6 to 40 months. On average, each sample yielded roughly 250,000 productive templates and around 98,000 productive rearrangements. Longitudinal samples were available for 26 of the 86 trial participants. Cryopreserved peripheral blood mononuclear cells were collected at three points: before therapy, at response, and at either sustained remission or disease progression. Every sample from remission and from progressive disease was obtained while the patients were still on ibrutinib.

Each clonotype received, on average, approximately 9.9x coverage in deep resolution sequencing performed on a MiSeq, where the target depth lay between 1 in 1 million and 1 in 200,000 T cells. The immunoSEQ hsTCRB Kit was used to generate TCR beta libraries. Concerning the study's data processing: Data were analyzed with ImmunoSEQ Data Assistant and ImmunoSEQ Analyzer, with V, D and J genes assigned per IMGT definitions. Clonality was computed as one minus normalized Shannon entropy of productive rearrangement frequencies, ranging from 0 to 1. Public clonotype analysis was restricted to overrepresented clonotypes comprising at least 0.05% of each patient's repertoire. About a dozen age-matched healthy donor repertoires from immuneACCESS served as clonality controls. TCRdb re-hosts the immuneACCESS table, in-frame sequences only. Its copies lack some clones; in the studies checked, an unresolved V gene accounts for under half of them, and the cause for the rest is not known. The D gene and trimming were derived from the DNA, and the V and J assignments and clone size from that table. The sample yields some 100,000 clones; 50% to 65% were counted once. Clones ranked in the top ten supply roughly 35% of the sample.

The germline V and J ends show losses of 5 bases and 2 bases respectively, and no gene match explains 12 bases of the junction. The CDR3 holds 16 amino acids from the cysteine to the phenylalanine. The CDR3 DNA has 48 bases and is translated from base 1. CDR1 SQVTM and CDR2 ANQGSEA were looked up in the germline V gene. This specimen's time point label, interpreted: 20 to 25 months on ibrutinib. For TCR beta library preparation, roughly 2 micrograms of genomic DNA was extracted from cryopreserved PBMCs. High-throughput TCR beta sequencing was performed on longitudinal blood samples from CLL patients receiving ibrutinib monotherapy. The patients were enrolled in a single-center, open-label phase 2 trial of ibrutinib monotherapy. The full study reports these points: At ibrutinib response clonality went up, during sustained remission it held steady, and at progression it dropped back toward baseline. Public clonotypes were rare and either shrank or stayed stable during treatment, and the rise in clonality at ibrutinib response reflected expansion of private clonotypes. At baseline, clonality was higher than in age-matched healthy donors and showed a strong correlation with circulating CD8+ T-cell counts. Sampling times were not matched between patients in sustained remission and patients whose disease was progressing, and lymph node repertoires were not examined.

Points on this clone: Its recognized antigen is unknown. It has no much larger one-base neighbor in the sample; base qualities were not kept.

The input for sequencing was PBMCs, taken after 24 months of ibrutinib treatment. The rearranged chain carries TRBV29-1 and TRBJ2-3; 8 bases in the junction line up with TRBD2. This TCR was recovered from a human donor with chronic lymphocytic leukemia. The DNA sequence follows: TGCAGCGTTCGGGCGGGGGGCGGAAGAGTCACAGATACGCAGTATTTT. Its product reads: CSVRAGGGRVTDTQYF.